A selection of T cell receptor beta chains follows, all from one sample in a study of blood T cell repertoires in COVID-19. Sequencing was performed with immunoSEQ multiplex PCR; in TCRdb, only in-frame clones are kept and a portion is missing. In the table there are 200,000 or so clones, less than 90% of which are singletons. The sequenced sample was peripheral blood. The receptors shown here come from a woman in her 70s with acute or convalescent COVID-19. Each CDR3 is given with its conserved first and last residue. Fields, in order: clone size, J gene, V gene, CDR3 protein. For some rows the clone size is stated as once, few or many, or as a class when expanded; others skip it.

>few|TRBJ1-5|TRBV18
CASSPNSNQPQHF
>NA|TRBJ2-4|TRBV11-3
CASSADSKNIQYF
>NA|TRBJ2-1|TRBV10-2
CASSSLYEQFF
>NA|TRBJ1-6|TRBV6-5
CASSRRDSISPLHF
>NA|TRBJ2-3|TRBV13
CASSSSSTDTQYF
>NA|TRBJ1-3|TRBV7-2
CASSAGQGARNTIYF
>NA|TRBJ1-1|TRBV7-9
CASSPRYGMNTEAFF
>NA|TRBJ1-6|TRBV7-6
CASSWQGSNSPLHF
>NA|TRBJ1-2|TRBV29-1
CSGGQEYGYTF
>NA|TRBJ2-1|TRBV5-8
CASSFQGSSYNEQFF
>NA|TRBJ2-7|TRBV7-8
CASSSGTSYEQYF
>NA|TRBJ1-4|TRBV2
CASIGQRGKLFF
>once|TRBJ2-6|TRBV9
CASSPRLAGPSGANVLTF
>NA|TRBJ1-1|TRBV5-1
CASSLWTGNTEAFF
>NA|TRBJ1-2|TRBV28
CASSPGGGLGYGYTF
>NA|TRBJ2-2|TRBV5-1
CASSLLASGNTGELFF
>NA|TRBJ2-5|TRBV9
CASSAAASGFQETQYF
>once|TRBJ2-4|TRBV5-4
CASSPGQQNIQYF
>NA|TRBJ1-1|TRBV28
CASRGTGGANTEAFF
>NA|TRBJ2-5|TRBV25-1
CASSGTGGQETQYF
>NA|TRBJ2-1|TRBV9
CASSADSRNEQFF
>once|TRBJ2-5|TRBV20-1
CSASATSGQYF
>few|TRBJ1-3|TRBV6-5
CASSYRRGNTIYF
>NA|TRBJ2-5|TRBV10-2
CASRLGGGAQYF
>NA|TRBJ2-1|TRBV9
CASSVPGTGLAYNEQFF
>NA|TRBJ1-1|TRBV11-3
CASSLGTGNTEAFF
>NA|TRBJ1-4|TRBV5-1
CASSLEGQSNEKLFF
>NA|TRBJ2-1|TRBV18
CASSRGVSNEQFF
>NA|TRBJ2-1|TRBV12-5
CASGNPSGGGYNEQFF
>NA|TRBJ2-1|TRBV27
CASSLTISGRASDNEQFF
>NA|TRBJ2-7|TRBV28
CASSLMGQGGLEQYF
>NA|TRBJ1-4|TRBV6-5
CASSSDRGNEKLFF
>NA|TRBJ1-2|TRBV4-2
CASSQDLTGGGYTF
>NA|TRBJ1-1|TRBV10-3
CATRGKTGGLDTEAFF
>NA|TRBJ2-7|TRBV6-5
CASMTASAYEQYF
>NA|TRBJ2-1|TRBV19
CASSTGTSGGSGSYNEQFF
>NA|TRBJ1-2|TRBV5-1
CASSPRTGGEGYGYTF
>NA|TRBJ2-2|TRBV7-9
CASSTQLNTGELFF
>NA|TRBJ1-2|TRBV11-2
CASSTQGHYGYTF
>NA|TRBJ2-4|TRBV2
CASSQETSGGGKLAKNIQYF
>NA|TRBJ2-7|TRBV11-2
CASSGQGAGYEQYF
>NA|TRBJ2-3|TRBV1
CTSSQDPSHDNTQYF
>NA|TRBJ1-3|TRBV11-2
CASSPRGSGNTIYF
>once|TRBJ2-3|TRBV10-3
CAIRTSGGRSDTQYF
>NA|TRBJ2-3|TRBV6-2/TRBV6-3
CASSGSGRTDTQYF
>few|TRBJ2-3|TRBV24-1
CATSDFTSGSTDTQYF
>few|TRBJ1-1|TRBV27
CASSSIGQGNTEAFF
>NA|TRBJ1-2|TRBV27
CASSLRFVGYGYTF
>NA|TRBJ1-1|TRBV5-1
CASRGEANTEAFF
>NA|TRBJ2-7|TRBV5-5
CASSLGLAGASYEQYF
>NA|TRBJ1-2|TRBV11-2
CASSLDEGKGGYTF
>NA|TRBJ1-5|TRBV10-3
CAISGGTGGLNQPQHF
>NA|TRBJ1-3|TRBV5-8
CASSGPSGASGNTIYF
>NA|TRBJ1-4|TRBV19
CASSIGSGFNEKLFF
>once|TRBJ1-4|TRBV4-1
CASSPSPTTNEKLFF
>NA|TRBJ1-2|TRBV4-1
CASSQDGTGGLANGYTF
>NA|TRBJ2-5|TRBV5-6
CASSLGLAGQETQYF
>NA|TRBJ2-1|TRBV2
CASSEGTGGYEQFF
>NA|TRBJ2-7|TRBV18
CASSPPRGITYEQYF